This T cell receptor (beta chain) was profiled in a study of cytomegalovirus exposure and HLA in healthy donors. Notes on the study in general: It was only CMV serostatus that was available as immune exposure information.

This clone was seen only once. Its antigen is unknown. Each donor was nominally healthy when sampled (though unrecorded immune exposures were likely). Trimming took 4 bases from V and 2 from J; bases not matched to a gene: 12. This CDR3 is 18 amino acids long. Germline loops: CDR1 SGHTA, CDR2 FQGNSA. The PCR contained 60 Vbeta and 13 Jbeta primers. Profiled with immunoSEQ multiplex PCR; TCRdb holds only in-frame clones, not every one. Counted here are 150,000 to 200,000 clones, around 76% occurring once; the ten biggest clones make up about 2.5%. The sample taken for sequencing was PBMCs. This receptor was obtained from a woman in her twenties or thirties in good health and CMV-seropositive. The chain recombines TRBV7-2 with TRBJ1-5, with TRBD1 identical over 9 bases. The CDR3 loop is CASSSGQGIGLGNQPQHF. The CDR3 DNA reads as TGTGCCAGCAGCTCCGGACAGGGGATTGGTCTGGGCAATCAGCCCCAGCATTTT.